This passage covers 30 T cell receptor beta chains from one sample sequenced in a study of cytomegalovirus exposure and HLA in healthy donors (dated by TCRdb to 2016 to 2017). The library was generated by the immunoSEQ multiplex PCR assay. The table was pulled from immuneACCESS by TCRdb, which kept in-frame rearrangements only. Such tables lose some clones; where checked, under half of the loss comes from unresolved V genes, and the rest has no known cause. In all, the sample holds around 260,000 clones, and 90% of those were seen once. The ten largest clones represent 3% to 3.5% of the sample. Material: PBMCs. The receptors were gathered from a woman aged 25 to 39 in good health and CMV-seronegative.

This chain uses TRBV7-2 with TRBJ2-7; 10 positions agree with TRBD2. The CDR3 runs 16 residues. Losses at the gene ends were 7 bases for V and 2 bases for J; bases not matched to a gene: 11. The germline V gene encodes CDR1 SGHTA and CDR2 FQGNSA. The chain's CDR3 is CASTFPLAGAAYEQYF. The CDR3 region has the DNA TGTGCCAGCACCTTCCCGCTAGCGGGAGCCGCCTACGAGCAGTACTTC.

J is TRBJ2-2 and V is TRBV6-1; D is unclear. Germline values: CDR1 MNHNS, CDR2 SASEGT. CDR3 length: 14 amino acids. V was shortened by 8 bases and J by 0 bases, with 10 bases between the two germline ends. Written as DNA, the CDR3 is TGTGCCAGCTGGACGGTCCCGAACACCGGGGAGCTGTTTTTT. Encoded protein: CASWTVPNTGELFF.

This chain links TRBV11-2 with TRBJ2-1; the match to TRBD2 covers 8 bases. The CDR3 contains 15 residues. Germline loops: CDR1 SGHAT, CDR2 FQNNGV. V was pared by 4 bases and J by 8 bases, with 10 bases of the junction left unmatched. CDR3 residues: CASSSLAGSGYEQFF. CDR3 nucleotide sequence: TGTGCCAGCAGCTCCCTAGCGGGCAGTGGGTATGAGCAGTTCTTC.

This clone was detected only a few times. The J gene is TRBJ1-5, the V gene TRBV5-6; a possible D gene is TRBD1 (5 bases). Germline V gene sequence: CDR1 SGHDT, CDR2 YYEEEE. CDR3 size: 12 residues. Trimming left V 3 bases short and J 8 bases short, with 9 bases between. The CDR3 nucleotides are TGTGCCAGCAGCTCAGGGAAGGAGCCCCAGCATTTT. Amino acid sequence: CASSSGKEPQHF.

This CDR3 reads CASSDPSLYEQYF. Here the CDR3 DNA reads TGTGCCAGCAGTGACCCTTCCTTATACGAGCAGTACTTC. This chain connects TRBV25-1 to TRBJ2-7; D unresolved. Germline CDR1 and CDR2: MGHDK and SYGVNS. The CDR3 sequence is 13 residues long. With 3 bases removed from V and 4 bases from J, the gap between germline ends came to 10 bases.

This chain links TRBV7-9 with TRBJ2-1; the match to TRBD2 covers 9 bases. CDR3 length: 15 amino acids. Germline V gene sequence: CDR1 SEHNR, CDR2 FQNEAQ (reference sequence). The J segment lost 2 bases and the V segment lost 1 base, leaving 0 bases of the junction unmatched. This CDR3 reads CASSLVAGAYNEQFF. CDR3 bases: TGTGCCAGCAGCTTAGTAGCGGGAGCCTACAATGAGCAGTTCTTC. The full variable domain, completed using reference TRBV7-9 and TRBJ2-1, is DTGVSQNPRHKITKRGQNVTFRCDPISEHNRLYWYRQTLGQGPEFLTYFQNEAQLEKSRLLSDRFSAERPKGSFSTLEIQRTEQGDSAMYLCASSLVAGAYNEQFFGPGTRLTVL.

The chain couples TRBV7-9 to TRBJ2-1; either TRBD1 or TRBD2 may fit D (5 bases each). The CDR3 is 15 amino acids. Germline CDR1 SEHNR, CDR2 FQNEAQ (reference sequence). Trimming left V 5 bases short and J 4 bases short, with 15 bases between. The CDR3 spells CASSHRDRRYNEQFF. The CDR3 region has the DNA TGTGCCAGCAGCCATCGGGACCGTAGATACAATGAGCAGTTCTTC.

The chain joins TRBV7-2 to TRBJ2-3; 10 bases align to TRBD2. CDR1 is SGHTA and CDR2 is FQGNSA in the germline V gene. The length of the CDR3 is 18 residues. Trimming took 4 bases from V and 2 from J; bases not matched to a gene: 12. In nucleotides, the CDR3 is TGTGCCAGCAGCTCTGACTGGACTAGCGGCTTACCCACAGATACGCAGTATTTT. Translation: CASSSDWTSGLPTDTQYF.

Here the CDR3 reads CASSITLAGGYEQYF. The CDR3 region has the DNA TGTGCCAGTAGTATAACGCTAGCGGGAGGTTACGAGCAGTACTTC. The chain combines TRBV19 with TRBJ2-7, with 11 bases matching TRBD2. CDR1 is LNHDA and CDR2 is SQIVND in the germline V gene (reference sequence). This CDR3 has 15 amino acids. With V trimmed by 2 bases and J by 4 bases, 4 bases remained unmatched.

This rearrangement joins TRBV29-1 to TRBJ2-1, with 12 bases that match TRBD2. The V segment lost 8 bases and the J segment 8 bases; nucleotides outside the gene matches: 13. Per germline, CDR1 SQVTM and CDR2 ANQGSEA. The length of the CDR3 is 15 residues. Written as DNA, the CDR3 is TGCAGCACGAGAAAGCGGACTAGCGGGATTCATGAGCAGTTCTTC. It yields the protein CSTRKRTSGIHEQFF.

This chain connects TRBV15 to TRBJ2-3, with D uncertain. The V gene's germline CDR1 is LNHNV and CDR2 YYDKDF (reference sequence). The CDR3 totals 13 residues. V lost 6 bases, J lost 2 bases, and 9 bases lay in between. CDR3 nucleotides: TGTGCCACCAGGCCCGTTCCCACAGATACGCAGTATTTT. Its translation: CATRPVPTDTQYF.

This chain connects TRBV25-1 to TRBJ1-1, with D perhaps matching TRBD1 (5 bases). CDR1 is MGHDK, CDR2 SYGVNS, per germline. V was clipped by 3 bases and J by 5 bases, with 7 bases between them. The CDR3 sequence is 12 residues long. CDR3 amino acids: CASSEGVTEAFF. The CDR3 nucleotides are TGTGCCAGCAGTGAGGGGGTGACTGAAGCTTTCTTT.

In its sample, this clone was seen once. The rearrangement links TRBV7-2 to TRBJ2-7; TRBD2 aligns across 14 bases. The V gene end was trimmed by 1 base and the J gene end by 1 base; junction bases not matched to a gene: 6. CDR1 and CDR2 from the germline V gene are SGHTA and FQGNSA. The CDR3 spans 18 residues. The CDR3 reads CASSLEGLAGVLSYEQYF. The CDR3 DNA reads TGTGCCAGCAGCTTAGAGGGACTAGCGGGAGTATTGTCCTACGAGCAGTACTTC.

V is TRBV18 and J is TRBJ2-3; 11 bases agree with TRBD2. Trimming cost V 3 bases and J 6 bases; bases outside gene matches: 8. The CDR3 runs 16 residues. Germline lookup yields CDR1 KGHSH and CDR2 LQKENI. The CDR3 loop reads CASSPESSGRMDTQYF. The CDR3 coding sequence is TGTGCCAGCTCACCTGAGTCTAGCGGGAGGATGGATACGCAGTATTTT.

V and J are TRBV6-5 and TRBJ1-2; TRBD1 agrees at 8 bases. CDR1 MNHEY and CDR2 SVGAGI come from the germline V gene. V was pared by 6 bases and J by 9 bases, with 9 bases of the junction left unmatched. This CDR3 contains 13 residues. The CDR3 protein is CASSYGQGDSYTF. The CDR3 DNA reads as TGTGCCAGCAGCTACGGACAGGGTGATAGCTACACCTTC.

DNA of the CDR3: TGTGCCAGCAGTTTATCTGGGGAGGCCGGGGCCAACGTCCTGACTTTC. As protein: CASSLSGEAGANVLTF. The V and J genes are TRBV27 and TRBJ2-6, with D maybe TRBD2 (6 bases). The CDR3 loop spans 16 amino acids. V lost 0 bases, J lost 4 bases, and 10 bases lay in between. In germline, CDR1 is MNHEY, CDR2 SMNVEV (reference sequence). Using reference TRBV27 and TRBJ2-6 for the parts outside the CDR3, the full variable domain is EAQVTQNPRYLITVTGKKLTVTCSQNMNHEYMSWYRQDPGLGLRQIYYSMNVEVTDKGDVPEGYKVSRKEKRNFPLILESPSPNQTSLYFCASSLSGEAGANVLTFGAGSRLTVL.

CDR3 sequence (DNA): TGTGCCAGCAGTCGGACTAGCGGGTACCAAGAGACCCAGTACTTC. Translating it yields CASSRTSGYQETQYF. The chain joins TRBV27 to TRBJ2-5; 11 bases match TRBD2. Germline V CDR1 and CDR2: MNHEY, SMNVEV (reference sequence). The CDR3 spans 15 residues. V was pared by 5 bases and J by 0 bases, with 2 bases of the junction left unmatched.

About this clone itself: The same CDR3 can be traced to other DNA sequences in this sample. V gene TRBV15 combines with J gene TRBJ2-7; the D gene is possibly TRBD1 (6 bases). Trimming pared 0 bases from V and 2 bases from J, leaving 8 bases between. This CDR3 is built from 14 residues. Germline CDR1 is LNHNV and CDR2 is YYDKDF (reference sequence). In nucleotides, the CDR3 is TGTGCCACCAGCAGAGACCAGGGGCCCTACGAGCAGTACTTC. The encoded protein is CATSRDQGPYEQYF.

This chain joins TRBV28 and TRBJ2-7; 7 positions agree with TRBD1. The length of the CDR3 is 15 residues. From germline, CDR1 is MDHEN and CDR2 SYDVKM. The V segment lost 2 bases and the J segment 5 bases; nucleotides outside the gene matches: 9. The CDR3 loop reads CASSLMGQTAHEQYF. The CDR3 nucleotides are TGTGCCAGCAGTTTAATGGGACAGACCGCACACGAGCAGTACTTC.

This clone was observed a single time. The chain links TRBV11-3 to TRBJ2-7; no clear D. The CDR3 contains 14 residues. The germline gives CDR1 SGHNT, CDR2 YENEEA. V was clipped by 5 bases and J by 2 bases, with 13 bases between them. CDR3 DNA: TGTGCCAGCAGCCCTAGTGGCCATACCTACGAGCAGTACTTC. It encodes CASSPSGHTYEQYF.

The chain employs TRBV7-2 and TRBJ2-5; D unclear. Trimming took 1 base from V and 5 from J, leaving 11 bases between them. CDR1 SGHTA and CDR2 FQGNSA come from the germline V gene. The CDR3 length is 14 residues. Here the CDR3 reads CASSLGDPRETQYF. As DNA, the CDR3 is TGTGCCAGCAGCTTAGGAGACCCACGGGAGACCCAGTACTTC.

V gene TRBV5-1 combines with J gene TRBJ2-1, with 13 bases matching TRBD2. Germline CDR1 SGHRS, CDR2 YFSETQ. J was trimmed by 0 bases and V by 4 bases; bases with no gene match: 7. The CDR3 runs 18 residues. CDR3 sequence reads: CASSPGLAGPSSYNEQFF. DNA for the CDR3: TGCGCCAGCAGCCCGGGACTAGCGGGACCTTCCTCCTACAATGAGCAGTTCTTC.

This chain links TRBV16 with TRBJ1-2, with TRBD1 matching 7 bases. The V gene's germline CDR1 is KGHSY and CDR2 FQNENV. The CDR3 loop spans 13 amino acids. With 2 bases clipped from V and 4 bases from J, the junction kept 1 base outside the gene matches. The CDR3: CASSQAGGYGYTF. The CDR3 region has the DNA TGTGCCAGCAGCCAAGCAGGGGGCTATGGCTACACCTTC.

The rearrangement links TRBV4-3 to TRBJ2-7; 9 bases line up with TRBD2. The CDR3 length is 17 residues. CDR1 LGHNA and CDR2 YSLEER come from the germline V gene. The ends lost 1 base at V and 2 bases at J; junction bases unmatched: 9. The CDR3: CASSQGVSGRSTYEQYF. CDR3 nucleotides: TGCGCCAGCAGCCAAGGAGTTAGCGGGAGAAGTACCTACGAGCAGTACTTC.

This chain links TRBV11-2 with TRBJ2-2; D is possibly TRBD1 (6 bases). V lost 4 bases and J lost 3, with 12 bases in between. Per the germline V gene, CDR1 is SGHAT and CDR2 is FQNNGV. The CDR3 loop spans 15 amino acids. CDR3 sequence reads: CASSSTGTYTGELFF. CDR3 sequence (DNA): TGTGCCAGCAGCTCTACAGGGACATACACCGGGGAGCTGTTTTTT.

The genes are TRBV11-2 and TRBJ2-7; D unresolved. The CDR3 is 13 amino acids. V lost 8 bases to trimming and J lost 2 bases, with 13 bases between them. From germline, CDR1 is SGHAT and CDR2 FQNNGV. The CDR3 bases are TGTGCCAGCGGCGGTCCCACCCCCTACGAGCAGTACTTC. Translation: CASGGPTPYEQYF.

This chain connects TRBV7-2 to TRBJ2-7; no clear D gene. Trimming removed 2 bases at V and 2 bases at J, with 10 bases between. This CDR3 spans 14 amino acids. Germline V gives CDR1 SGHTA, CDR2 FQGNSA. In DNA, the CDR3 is TGTGCCAGCAGCTTATACGCGGCCACCTACGAGCAGTACTTC. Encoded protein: CASSLYAATYEQYF.

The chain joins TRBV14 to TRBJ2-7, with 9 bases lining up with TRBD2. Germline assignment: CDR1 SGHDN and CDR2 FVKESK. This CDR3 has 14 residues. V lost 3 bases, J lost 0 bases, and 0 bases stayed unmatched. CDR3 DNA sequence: TGTGCCAGCAGCCAGCGGGGGGGCTCCTACGAGCAGTACTTC. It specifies CASSQRGGSYEQYF.

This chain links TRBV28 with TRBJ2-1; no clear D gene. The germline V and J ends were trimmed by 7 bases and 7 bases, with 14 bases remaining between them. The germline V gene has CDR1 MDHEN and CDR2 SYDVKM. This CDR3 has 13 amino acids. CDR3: CASTWEGSNEQFF. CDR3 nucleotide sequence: TGTGCCAGCACCTGGGAAGGGTCGAATGAGCAGTTCTTC.

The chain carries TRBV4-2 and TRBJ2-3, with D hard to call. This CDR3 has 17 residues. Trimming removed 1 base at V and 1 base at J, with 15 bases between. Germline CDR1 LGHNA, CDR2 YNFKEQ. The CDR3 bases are TGTGCCAGCAGCCAAGGCTTAGGTGAGACGGGCACAGATACGCAGTATTTT. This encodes CASSQGLGETGTDTQYF.